The 13 T cell receptor beta chains in this list originate from one sample, sequenced in a study of T cells in Graves' hyperthyroidism and ophthalmopathy (dated by TCRdb to the late 2010s). The method was multiplex PCR. Sequenced using an Illumina HiSeq 2000. The TCR beta CDR3 regions were amplified from the RNA transcripts. For the first round of RT-PCR on the TCR CDR3, the HTBI primer set was used together with the Qiagen OneStep RT-PCR kit. Using fastp trimming at Q25 and MiXCR clonotype assembly, TCRdb reanalyzed the public sequencing data and kept in-frame beta chains. Each CDR3 protein appears once, grouped with its most common genes and DNA. The sample profile shows under 550,000 distinct CDR3 sequences; just under 20% of them were found once. The ten largest clones capture roughly 47% of the sample. The sequenced sample consisted of blood. The receptors come from a man in his forties with Graves' ophthalmopathy.

The sample holds a few counts of this clonotype. The chain couples TRBV5-5 to TRBJ2-2; tentative D call: TRBD2 (7 bases). Germline values: CDR1 SGHKS, CDR2 YYEKEE (reference sequence). V dropped 0 bases and J dropped 5 bases, with 11 bases sitting between them. This CDR3 spans 15 amino acids. This CDR3 is CASSLEGGVTGELFF. DNA of the CDR3: TGTGCCAGCAGCTTGGAAGGGGGGGTAACCGGGGAGCTGTTTTTT.

The chain links TRBV6-2 or TRBV6-3 to TRBJ2-1; 11 bases align to TRBD2. The V gene end was trimmed by 0 bases and the J gene end by 7 bases; junction bases not matched to a gene: 8. This CDR3 has 17 residues. Germline V gene lookup returns CDR1 MNHEY and CDR2 SVGEGT. The CDR3 loop is CASSYSLLAGARNEQFF. The CDR3 DNA follows: TGTGCCAGCAGTTACTCCCTACTAGCGGGGGCTAGGAATGAGCAGTTCTTC.

This clonotype turned up a few times. The chain is built from TRBV18 and TRBJ1-3; D is perhaps TRBD1 (5 bases). Per the germline V gene, CDR1 is KGHSH and CDR2 is LQKENI. V lost 3 bases and J 0 bases, leaving 15 bases between the germline ends. This CDR3 comprises 17 residues. The CDR3 DNA reads as TGTGCCAGCTCACCCAGGGCGCTATCCTCCTCTGGAAACACCATATATTTT. This gives the protein CASSPRALSSSGNTIYF.

This clonotype was seen many times. This chain joins TRBV5-1 and TRBJ2-3, with D perhaps TRBD2 (5 bases). The germline V gene encodes CDR1 SGHRS and CDR2 YFSETQ. V was pared by 4 bases and J by 5 bases, with 14 bases between. The CDR3 runs 14 residues. DNA for the CDR3: TGCGCCAGCAGCCTAGGGAGTCCGAGAGATACGCAGTATTTT. It yields the protein CASSLGSPRDTQYF. The full variable domain, completed using reference TRBV5-1 and TRBJ2-3, is KAGVTQTPRYLIKTRGQQVTLSCSPISGHRSVSWYQQTPGQGLQFLFEYFSETQRNKGNFPGRFSGRQFSNSRSEMNVSTLELGDSALYLCASSLGSPRDTQYFGPGTRLTVL.

In its sample, this clonotype was seen many times. The chain has TRBV2 and TRBJ2-3; D may be TRBD1 or TRBD2 (5 bases each). The germline CDR1 and CDR2 sequences are SNHLY and FYNNEI. The CDR3 covers 15 residues. Trimming left V 7 bases short and J 1 base short, with 15 bases between. The CDR3 nucleotides are TGTGCCAGCAAACAAGGGATGGGGGGCACAGATACGCAGTATTTT. Translation gives CASKQGMGGTDTQYF. Based on the CDR3 plus reference TRBV2 and TRBJ2-3, the full variable domain is EPEVTQTPSHQVTQMGQEVILRCVPISNHLYFYWYRQILGQKVEFLVSFYNNEISEKSEIFDDQFSVERPDGSNFTLKIRSTKLEDSAMYFCASKQGMGGTDTQYFGPGTRLTVL.

This clonotype appeared a few times. The chain employs TRBV29-1 and TRBJ1-2; D possibly corresponds to TRBD1 (5 bases). The CDR3 runs 15 residues. The V and J ends lost 4 bases and 0 bases respectively, with 15 bases between them. The germline gives CDR1 SQVTM, CDR2 ANQGSEA. For the CDR3, the DNA is TGCAGCGTTGGGAGGGGACTGAGTTCTAACTATGGCTACACCTTC. The encoded protein is CSVGRGLSSNYGYTF. Filled out from reference TRBV29-1 and TRBJ1-2, the complete variable domain reads SAVISQKPSRDICQRGTSLTIQCQVDSQVTMMFWYRQQPGQSLTLIATANQGSEATYESGFVIDKFPISRPNLTFSTLTVSNMSPEDSSIYLCSVGRGLSSNYGYTFGSGTRLTVV.

This clonotype has just a few counts. The chain links TRBV6-1 to TRBJ1-2; 9 nucleotides match TRBD1. Germline CDR1 reads MNHNS; CDR2 reads SASEGT. The CDR3 runs to 14 residues. J lost 8 bases, V lost 4 bases, and 8 bases had no gene match. The CDR3 bases are TGTGCCAGCAGTGGTCTAACAGGGGGCCGGGGCTACACCTTC. It translates to CASSGLTGGRGYTF.

Many counts were recorded for this clonotype. The CDR3 reads CASSQTVSSYEQYF. For the CDR3, the DNA is TGTGCCAGCAGCCAGACGGTCAGCTCCTACGAGCAGTACTTC. The V and J genes are TRBV3-1 and TRBJ2-7; D not certain. This CDR3 spans 14 amino acids. Germline V gives CDR1 LGHDT, CDR2 YNNKEL (reference sequence). V was shortened by 3 bases and J by 0 bases, with 9 bases between the two germline ends.

The rearrangement joins TRBV9 to TRBJ2-1; 8 nucleotides match TRBD1. Germline V gene data show CDR1 as SGDLS and CDR2 as YYNGEE. The CDR3 length is 16 residues. The V gene end was trimmed by 5 bases and the J gene end by 2 bases; junction bases not matched to a gene: 9. The CDR3 DNA sequence: TGTGCCAGCAGTGCCGGGACAGGTCCCACCTACAATGAGCAGTTCTTC. Its protein product is CASSAGTGPTYNEQFF.

This clonotype was seen a few times. The CDR3 region has the DNA TGCAGTGCTAGAGATGTCCGCCTAGGCCTAACAGATACGCAGTATTTT. The encoded protein is CSARDVRLGLTDTQYF. The chain uses TRBV20-1 and TRBJ2-3; D ambiguous. The CDR3 extends over 16 amino acids. V was cut by 0 bases and J by 3 bases, with 16 bases left in between. CDR1 and CDR2 (germline): DFQATT, SNEGSKA (reference sequence).

This clonotype has just a few counts. The chain is built from TRBV4-2 and TRBJ2-3, with TRBD2 matching over 7 bases. Germline CDR1 reads LGHNA; CDR2 reads YNFKEQ. Trimming at V came to 1 base and at J to 2 bases, leaving 3 bases not matched to a gene. The CDR3 has 15 residues. In DNA, the CDR3 is TGTGCCAGCAGCCAAGGGCTAGCGGCCACAGATACGCAGTATTTT. It codes for CASSQGLAATDTQYF.

This clonotype turned up a few times. This sequence joins TRBV5-1 and TRBJ2-3; TRBD2 is a possible D gene (6 bases). The CDR3 extends over 16 amino acids. Germline CDR1 SGHRS, CDR2 YFSETQ. Trimming pared 0 bases from V and 6 bases from J, leaving 17 bases between. This CDR3 reads CASSLEPAGTSDTQYF. The CDR3 DNA reads TGCGCCAGCAGCTTGGAGCCAGCGGGTACCTCGGATACGCAGTATTTT.

This chain connects TRBV28 to TRBJ1-2; a weak D match, TRBD1 (5 bases). Germline lookup yields CDR1 MDHEN and CDR2 SYDVKM. The CDR3 has 14 residues. V was trimmed by 4 bases and J by 4 bases, leaving 13 bases between them. CDR3 in DNA: TGTGCCAGCAGTTACCCGACAGCTCTCTATGGCTACACCTTC. Its protein product is CASSYPTALYGYTF.